The source of this T cell receptor beta chain is a study of OX40 agonist ivuxolimab in advanced cancers. Study details: Males comprised around four fifths of the group, whose mean age was approximately 60 years (range roughly 20 to 85). Findings and caveats of the study: Blood T cells, both CD4+ and CD8+, expanded clonally by week 6 at 0.1 to 3.0 mg/kg.

Of note for this clone: The antigen is unknown.

Here immunoSEQ multiplex PCR was the method, and the copy in TCRdb shows in-frame clones only, minus some. The table records tens of thousands of clones, roughly 84% of them present only once. This receptor was obtained from an adult with an advanced solid tumor such as melanoma, head and neck, liver or kidney cancer. The sample consisted of CD4+ or CD8+ T cells sorted from blood, taken in a trial of the OX40 agonist ivuxolimab.

The CDR3 DNA reads as TGTGCCAGCAGCGTTGGGGGGCTGGGGGAGCAGTACTTC. Protein: CASSVGGLGEQYF. The chain employs TRBV9 and TRBJ2-7; either TRBD1 or TRBD2 may fit D (6 bases each). This CDR3 is built from 13 residues. V lost 2 bases and J 7 bases, leaving 13 bases between the germline ends. Germline CDR1 is SGDLS and CDR2 is YYNGEE.